This T cell receptor (beta chain) was observed in a study of T-cell memory formation after mild COVID-19. Study observations and caveats: Most CD4+ clones that shrank were in CM and EM, while CD8+ ones turned up in EMRA. Contracting clones, day 15 to 85, had balanced CD4/CD8, and later expanders favored CD4+.

As regards this clonotype: Its antigen is not known.

TCRdb redid the calling of the 5' RACE reads with MiXCR, one entry per CDR3 protein. The repertoire holds 200,000 to 250,000 distinct CDR3 sequences, with roughly a tenth as singletons. Germline V gene sequence: CDR1 MNHEY, CDR2 SVGEGT. V gave up 6 bases and J gave up 2 bases; unmatched junction bases: 5. The CDR3 runs to 14 residues. This clonotype was sampled from a young man who had mild COVID-19 (a few samples of this study predate the infection). Cell type and time point are not known. The chain recombines TRBV6-2 or TRBV6-3 with TRBJ1-2; 8 bases map to TRBD1. Sequenced input: PBMCs or a T cell subset sorted from them (not recorded which). CDR3 sequence: CASRADRGNYGYTF. The CDR3 DNA is TGTGCCAGCAGGGCAGACAGGGGAAACTATGGCTACACCTTC.